The clone carrying this TCR beta chain showed up just once. The antigen is unknown. The CDR3 contains 14 residues. CDR1 and CDR2 from the germline V gene are SGHTA and FQGNSA. Trimming shortened V by 3 bases and J by 4 bases, and 12 bases separated the two germline ends. Combining iRepertoire HTBI primers with Arm-PCR of CDR3 regions, the authors built TCR beta libraries. TCRdb reprocessed the multiplex PCR reads via MiXCR and lists one record per CDR3 protein. The table records approximately 360,000 distinct CDR3 sequences, 10% to 15% of them present only once. Time point indicated: newly diagnosed GD, antithyroid drugs for less than 3 months. The TCR library was made from RNA that had been extracted from PBMCs in TRIzol. This entry belongs to a study of regulatory T cells in long-lasting Graves disease. The study, taken as a whole, reports: Whereas new patients shared some 990 public clonotypes, persistent patients shared more, at approximately 2,500.

This sample was shared with a second study, whose subject was T cells in Graves' hyperthyroidism and ophthalmopathy.

This sample comprised peripheral blood mononuclear cells (PBMCs), obtained at new diagnosis, from a patient treated with antithyroid drugs. The source of this sequence is a woman younger than 35 with Graves disease. The rearrangement joins TRBV7-2 to TRBJ1-2; D gene unclear. The CDR3: CASSFPRPFYGYTF. As DNA, the CDR3 is TGTGCCAGCAGCTTTCCTAGACCTTTCTATGGCTACACCTTC.